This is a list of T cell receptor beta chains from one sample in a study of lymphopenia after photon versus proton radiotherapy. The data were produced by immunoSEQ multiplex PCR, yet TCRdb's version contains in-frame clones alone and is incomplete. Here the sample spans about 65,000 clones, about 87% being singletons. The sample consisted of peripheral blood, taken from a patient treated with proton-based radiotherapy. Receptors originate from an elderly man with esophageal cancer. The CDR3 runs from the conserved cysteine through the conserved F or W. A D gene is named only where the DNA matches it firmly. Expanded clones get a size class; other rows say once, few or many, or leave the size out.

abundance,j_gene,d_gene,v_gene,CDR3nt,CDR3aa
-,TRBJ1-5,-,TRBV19,TGTGCCAGTAGTTACAGAGCCAATCAGCCCCAGCATTTT,CASSYRANQPQHF
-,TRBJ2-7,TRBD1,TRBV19,TGTGCCAGTAGTTATCCGGGACAGTCCTACGAGCAGTACTTC,CASSYPGQSYEQYF
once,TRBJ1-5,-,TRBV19,TGTGCCAGTCGGCGGGGACACATCGACCCCCAGCCCCAGCATTTT,CASRRGHIDPQPQHF
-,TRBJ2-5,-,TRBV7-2,TGTGCCAGCAGCGGGGGGGCTTGGGAGACCCAGTACTTC,CASSGGAWETQYF
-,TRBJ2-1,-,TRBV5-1,TGCGCCAGCAGCTTACTTCCGGGGCCCTCGTACAATGAGCAGTTCTTC,CASSLLPGPSYNEQFF
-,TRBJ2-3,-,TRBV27,TGTGCCAGCAGTTTAGGGTTCGGGACAGATACGCAGTATTTT,CASSLGFGTDTQYF
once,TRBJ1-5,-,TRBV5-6,TGTGCCAGCAGCTTGCTGGGGGAAGCGGCTAATCAGCCCCAGCATTTT,CASSLLGEAANQPQHF
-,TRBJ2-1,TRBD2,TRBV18,TGTGCCAGCTCCCCGGGACTAGCGGGAGTTAATGAGCAGTTCTTC,CASSPGLAGVNEQFF
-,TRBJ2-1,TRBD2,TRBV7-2,TGTGCCAGCAGCTTAGCGGCTAGCGGGGGCACAAATGAGCAGTTCTTC,CASSLAASGGTNEQFF
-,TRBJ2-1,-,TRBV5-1,TGCGCCAGCAGCTTGTCTCCGGTGGCAGAAGGTCTCTACAATGAGCAGTTCTTC,CASSLSPVAEGLYNEQFF
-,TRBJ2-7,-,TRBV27,TGTGCCAGCAGTTGGGGCAGGGCCTACGAGCAGTACTTC,CASSWGRAYEQYF
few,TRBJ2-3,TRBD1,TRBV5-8,TGTGCCAGCAGCCCATGGACAGGGAGCACAGATACGCAGTATTTT,CASSPWTGSTDTQYF
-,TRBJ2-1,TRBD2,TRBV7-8,TGTGCCAGCAGCTTAGTGGCTAGCGGGAGGCGGTACAATGAGCAGTTCTTC,CASSLVASGRRYNEQFF
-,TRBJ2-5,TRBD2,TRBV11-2,TGTGCCAGCAGCCAAATCCTAGCGGGGGAAGAGACCCAGTACTTC,CASSQILAGEETQYF
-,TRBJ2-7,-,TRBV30,TGTGCCTGGAGTGTGGCCACATCCTACGAGCAGTACTTC,CAWSVATSYEQYF
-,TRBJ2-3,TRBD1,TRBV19,TGTGCCAGTAGCCTGCCCCCGACAGGGGGTCGCACAGATACGCAGTATTTT,CASSLPPTGGRTDTQYF
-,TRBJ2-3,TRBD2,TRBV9,TGTGCCAGCAAGCAGCGGGGGGGCGCAGATACGCAGTATTTT,CASKQRGGADTQYF
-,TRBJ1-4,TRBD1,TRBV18,TGTGCCAGCTCACCCGACAGGGTGGGGGAAAAACTGTTTTTT,CASSPDRVGEKLFF
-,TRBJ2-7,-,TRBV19,TGTGCCAGCTCCCCAGGGCCTCTCAACGAGCAGTACTTC,CASSPGPLNEQYF
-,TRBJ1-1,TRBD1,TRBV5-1,TGCGCCAGCAGCTTGAAAAACAGGGGGGACACTGAAGCTTTCTTT,CASSLKNRGDTEAFF